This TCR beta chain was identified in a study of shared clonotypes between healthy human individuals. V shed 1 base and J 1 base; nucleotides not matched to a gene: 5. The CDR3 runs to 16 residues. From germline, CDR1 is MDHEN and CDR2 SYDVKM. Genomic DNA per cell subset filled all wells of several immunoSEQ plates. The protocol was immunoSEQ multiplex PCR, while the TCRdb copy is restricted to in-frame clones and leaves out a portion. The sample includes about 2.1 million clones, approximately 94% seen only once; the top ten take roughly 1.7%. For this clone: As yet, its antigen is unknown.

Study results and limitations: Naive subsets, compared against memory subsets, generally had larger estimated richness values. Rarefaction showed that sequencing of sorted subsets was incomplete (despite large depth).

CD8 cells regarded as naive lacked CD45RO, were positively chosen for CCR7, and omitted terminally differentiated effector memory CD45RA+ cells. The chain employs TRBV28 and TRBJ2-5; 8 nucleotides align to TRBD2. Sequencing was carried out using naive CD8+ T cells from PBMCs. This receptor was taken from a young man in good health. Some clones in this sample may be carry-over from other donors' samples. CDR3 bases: TGTGCCAGCAGTTTATTGGGACTAGGCCGCCAAGAGACCCAGTACTTC. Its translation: CASSLLGLGRQETQYF.